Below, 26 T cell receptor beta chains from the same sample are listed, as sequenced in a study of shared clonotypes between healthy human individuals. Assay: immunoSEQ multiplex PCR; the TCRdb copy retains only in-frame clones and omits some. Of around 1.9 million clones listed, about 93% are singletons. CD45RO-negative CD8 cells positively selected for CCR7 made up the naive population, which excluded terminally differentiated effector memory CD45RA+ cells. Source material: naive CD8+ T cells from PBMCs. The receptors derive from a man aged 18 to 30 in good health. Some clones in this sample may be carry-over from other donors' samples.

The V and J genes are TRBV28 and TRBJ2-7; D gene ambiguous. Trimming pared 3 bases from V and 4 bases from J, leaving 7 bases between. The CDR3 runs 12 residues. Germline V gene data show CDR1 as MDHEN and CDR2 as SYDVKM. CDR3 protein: CASSFNRYEQYF. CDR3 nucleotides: TGTGCCAGCAGTTTCAATCGTTACGAGCAGTACTTC.

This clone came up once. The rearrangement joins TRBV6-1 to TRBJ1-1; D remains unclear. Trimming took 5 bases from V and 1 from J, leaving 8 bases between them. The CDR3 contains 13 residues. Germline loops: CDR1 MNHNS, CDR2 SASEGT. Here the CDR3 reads CASSLRKNTEAFF. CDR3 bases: TGTGCCAGCAGTCTTAGAAAGAACACTGAAGCTTTCTTT.

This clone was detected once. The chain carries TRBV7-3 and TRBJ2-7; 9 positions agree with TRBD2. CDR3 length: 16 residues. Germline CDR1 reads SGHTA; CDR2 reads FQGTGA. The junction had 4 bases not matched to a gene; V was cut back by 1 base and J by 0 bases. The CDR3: CASSLNPAGGSYEQYF. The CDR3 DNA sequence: TGTGCCAGCAGCTTAAATCCAGCGGGAGGCTCCTACGAGCAGTACTTC.

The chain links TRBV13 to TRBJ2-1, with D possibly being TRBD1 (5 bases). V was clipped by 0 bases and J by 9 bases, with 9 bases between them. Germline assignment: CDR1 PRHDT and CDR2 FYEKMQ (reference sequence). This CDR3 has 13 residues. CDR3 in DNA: TGTGCCAGCAGCTTAGGTTTAGGGGTTGAGCAGTTCTTC. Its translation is CASSLGLGVEQFF.

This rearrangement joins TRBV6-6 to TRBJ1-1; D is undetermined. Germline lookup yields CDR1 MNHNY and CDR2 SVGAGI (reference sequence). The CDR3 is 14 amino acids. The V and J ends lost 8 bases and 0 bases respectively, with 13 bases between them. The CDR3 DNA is TGTGCCAGCTACTTAAGCTTTATGAACACTGAAGCTTTCTTT. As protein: CASYLSFMNTEAFF.

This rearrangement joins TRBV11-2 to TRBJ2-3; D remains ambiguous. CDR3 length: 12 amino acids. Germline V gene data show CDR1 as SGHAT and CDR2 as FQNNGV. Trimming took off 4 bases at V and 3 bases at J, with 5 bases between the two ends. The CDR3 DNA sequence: TGTGCCAGCAGCTCCGCGACAGATACGCAGTATTTT. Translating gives CASSSATDTQYF.

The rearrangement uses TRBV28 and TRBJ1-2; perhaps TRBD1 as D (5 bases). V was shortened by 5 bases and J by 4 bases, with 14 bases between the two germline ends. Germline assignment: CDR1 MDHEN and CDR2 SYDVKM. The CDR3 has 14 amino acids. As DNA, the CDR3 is TGTGCCAGCAGTCCGCACCCGGGGACCTATGGCTACACCTTC. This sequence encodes CASSPHPGTYGYTF.

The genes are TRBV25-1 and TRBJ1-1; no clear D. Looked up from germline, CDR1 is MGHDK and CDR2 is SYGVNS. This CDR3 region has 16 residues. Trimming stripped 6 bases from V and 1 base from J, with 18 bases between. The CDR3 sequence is CASSHSGLLKNTEAFF. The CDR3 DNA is TGTGCCAGCAGCCACTCCGGGTTACTAAAGAACACTGAAGCTTTCTTT.

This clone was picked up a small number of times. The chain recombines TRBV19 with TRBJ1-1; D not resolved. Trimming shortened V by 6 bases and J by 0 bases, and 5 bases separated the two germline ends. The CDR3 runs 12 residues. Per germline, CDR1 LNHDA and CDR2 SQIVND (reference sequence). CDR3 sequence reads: CASREMNTEAFF. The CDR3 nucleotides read TGTGCCAGTAGGGAGATGAACACTGAAGCTTTCTTT.

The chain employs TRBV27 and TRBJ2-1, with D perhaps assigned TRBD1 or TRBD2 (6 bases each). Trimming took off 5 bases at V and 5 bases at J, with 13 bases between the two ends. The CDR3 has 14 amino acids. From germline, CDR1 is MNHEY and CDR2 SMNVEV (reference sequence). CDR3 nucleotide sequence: TGTGCCAGCAGTCCAGGAGGGGGAGACAATGAGCAGTTCTTC. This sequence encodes CASSPGGGDNEQFF.

This CDR3 is CASSLAVQGLFYEQYF. The CDR3 DNA reads TGTGCCAGCAGCTTAGCCGTTCAGGGTTTATTTTACGAGCAGTACTTC. The rearrangement links TRBV7-2 to TRBJ2-7; D may be TRBD1 (5 bases). Trimming pared 0 bases from V and 4 bases from J, leaving 16 bases between. CDR3 length: 16 amino acids. Germline CDR1 and CDR2: SGHTA and FQGNSA.

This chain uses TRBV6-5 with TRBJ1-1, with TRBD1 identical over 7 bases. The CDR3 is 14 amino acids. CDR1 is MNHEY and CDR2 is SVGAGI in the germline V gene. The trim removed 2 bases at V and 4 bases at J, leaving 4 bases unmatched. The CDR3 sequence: CASSYAQGGTEAFF. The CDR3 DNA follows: TGTGCCAGCAGTTACGCGCAGGGGGGCACTGAAGCTTTCTTT.

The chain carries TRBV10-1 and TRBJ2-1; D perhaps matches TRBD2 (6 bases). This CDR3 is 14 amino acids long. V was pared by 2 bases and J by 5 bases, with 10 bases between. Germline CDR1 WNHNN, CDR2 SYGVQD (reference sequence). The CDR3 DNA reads TGCGCCAGCAGTGAGAGGGGACTGAACAATGAGCAGTTCTTC. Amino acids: CASSERGLNNEQFF.

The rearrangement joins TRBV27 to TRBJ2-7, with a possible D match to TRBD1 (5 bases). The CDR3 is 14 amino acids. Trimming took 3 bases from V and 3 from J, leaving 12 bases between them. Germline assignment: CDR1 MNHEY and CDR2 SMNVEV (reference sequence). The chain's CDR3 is CASSFAGSIYEQYF. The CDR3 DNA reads TGTGCCAGCAGTTTTGCAGGGTCGATCTACGAGCAGTACTTC.

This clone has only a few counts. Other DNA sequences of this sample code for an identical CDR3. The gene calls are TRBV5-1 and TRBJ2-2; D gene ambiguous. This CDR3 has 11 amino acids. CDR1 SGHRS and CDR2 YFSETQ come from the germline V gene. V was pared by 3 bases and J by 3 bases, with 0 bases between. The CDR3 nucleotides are TGCGCCAGCAGCTACACCGGGGAGCTGTTTTTT. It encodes CASSYTGELFF.

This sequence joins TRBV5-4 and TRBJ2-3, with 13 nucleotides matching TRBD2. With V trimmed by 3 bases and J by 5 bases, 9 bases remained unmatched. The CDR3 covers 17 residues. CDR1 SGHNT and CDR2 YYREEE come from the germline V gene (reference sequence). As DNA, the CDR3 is TGTGCCAGCAGCTCGCCCGGACTAGCGGGAGCGTTAGATACGCAGTATTTT. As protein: CASSSPGLAGALDTQYF.

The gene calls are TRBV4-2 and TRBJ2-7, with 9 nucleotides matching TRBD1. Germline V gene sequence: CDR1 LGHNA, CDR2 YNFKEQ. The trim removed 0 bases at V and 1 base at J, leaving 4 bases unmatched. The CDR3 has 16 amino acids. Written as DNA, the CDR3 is TGTGCCAGCAGCCAAGATTCGGGACAGGGATCCTACGAGCAGTACTTC. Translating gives CASSQDSGQGSYEQYF.

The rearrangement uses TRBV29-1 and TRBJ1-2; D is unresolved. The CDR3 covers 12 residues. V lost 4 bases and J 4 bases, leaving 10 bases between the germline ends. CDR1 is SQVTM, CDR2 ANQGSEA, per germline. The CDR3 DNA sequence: TGCAGCGTTGTAGCGTTTTCCTATGGCTACACCTTC. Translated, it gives CSVVAFSYGYTF.

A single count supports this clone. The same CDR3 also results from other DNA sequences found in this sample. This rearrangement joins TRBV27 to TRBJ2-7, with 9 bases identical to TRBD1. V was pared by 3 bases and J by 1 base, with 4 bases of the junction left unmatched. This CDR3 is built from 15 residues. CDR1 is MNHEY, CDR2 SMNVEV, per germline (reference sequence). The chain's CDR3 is CASSFGTGSSYEQYF. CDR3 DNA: TGTGCCAGCAGTTTTGGGACAGGGAGTTCCTACGAGCAGTACTTC.

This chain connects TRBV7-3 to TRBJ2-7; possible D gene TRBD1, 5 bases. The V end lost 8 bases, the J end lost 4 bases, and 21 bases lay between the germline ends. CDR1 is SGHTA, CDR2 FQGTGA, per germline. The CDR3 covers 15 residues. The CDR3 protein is CASAWPRALRYEQYF. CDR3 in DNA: TGTGCCAGCGCCTGGCCCAGGGCCCTAAGATACGAGCAGTACTTC.

CDR3 DNA: TGCGCCAGCAGCGGTCTTTCGGGGGGGAACACTGAAGCTTTCTTT. Translating gives CASSGLSGGNTEAFF. The gene calls are TRBV5-1 and TRBJ1-1; D may be TRBD1 (5 bases). CDR1 and CDR2 (germline): SGHRS, YFSETQ. CDR3 length: 15 amino acids. Between the trimmed V and J ends, which lost 4 bases and 1 base, there was a span of 14 bases.

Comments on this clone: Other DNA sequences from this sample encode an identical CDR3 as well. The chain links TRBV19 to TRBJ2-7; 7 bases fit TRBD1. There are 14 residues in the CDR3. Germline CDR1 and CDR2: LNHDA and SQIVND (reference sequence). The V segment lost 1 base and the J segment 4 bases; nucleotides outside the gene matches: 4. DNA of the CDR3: TGTGCCAGTAGTATAGGACAGGGTGCATACGAGCAGTACTTC. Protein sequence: CASSIGQGAYEQYF.

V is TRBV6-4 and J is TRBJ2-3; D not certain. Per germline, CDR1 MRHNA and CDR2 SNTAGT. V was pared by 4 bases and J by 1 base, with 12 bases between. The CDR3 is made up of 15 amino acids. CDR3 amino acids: CASSAEVAGTDTQYF. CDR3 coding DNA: TGTGCCAGCAGTGCGGAAGTGGCGGGCACAGATACGCAGTATTTT.

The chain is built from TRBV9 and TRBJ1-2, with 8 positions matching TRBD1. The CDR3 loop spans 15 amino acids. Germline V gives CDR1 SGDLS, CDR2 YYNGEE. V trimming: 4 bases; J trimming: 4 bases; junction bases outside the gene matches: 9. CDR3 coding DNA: TGTGCCAGCAGCAACCGAACGGGACAGGCCTATGGCTACACCTTC. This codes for CASSNRTGQAYGYTF.

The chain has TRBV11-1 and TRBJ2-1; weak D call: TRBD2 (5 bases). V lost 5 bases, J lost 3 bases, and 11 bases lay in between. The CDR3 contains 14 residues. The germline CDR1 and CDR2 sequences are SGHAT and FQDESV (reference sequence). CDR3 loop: CASSPSGLYNEQFF. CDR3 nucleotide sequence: TGTGCCAGCAGCCCCAGCGGACTCTACAATGAGCAGTTCTTC.

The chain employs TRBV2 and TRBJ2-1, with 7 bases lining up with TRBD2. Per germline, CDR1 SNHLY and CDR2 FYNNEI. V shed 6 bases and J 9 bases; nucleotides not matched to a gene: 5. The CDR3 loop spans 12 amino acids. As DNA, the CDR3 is TGTGCCAGCAGGGATGGGGGGGGTGAGCAGTTCTTC. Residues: CASRDGGGEQFF.